These 5 T cell receptor beta chains share one sample of origin, sequenced in a study of blood T cell repertoires in COVID-19. TCRdb's copy holds only in-frame clones and misses some; the assay was immunoSEQ multiplex PCR. The table records 180,000 or so clones, roughly 90% of them present only once. Sequenced sample: peripheral blood. The receptors derive from a man between 40 and 49 years old with acute or convalescent COVID-19.

The CDR3 is CASSDSRGLGTDTQYF. DNA for the CDR3: TGTGCCAGCAGTGACTCAAGGGGGCTTGGCACAGATACGCAGTATTTT. The gene calls are TRBV6-4 and TRBJ2-3, with 7 bases aligning to TRBD1. Germline V gene lookup returns CDR1 MRHNA and CDR2 SNTAGT. Trimming removed 0 bases from V and 1 base from J; junction bases left unmatched: 4. CDR3 length: 16 residues.

V gene TRBV6-4 combines with J gene TRBJ2-1; D gene ambiguous. The length of the CDR3 is 12 residues. CDR1 and CDR2 from the germline V gene are MRHNA and SNTAGT. The ends were cut back, 2 bases at V and 4 bases at J, with 3 bases in the middle. The CDR3 spells CASSDRYNEQFF. CDR3 coding DNA: TGTGCCAGCAGTGACCGTTACAATGAGCAGTTCTTC.

The CDR3 nucleotides read TGTGCCAGCAGCTTAGCGGACAGGAGGAACACTGAAGCTTTCTTT. This encodes CASSLADRRNTEAFF. The genes are TRBV7-9 and TRBJ1-1; TRBD1 matches at 7 bases. This CDR3 has 15 amino acids. After removal of 0 bases from V and 1 base from J, the junction contained 2 bases not matched to a gene. CDR1 and CDR2 from the germline V gene are SEHNR and FQNEAQ (reference sequence).

The CDR3 spells CASSLGSTPDYGYTF. As DNA, the CDR3 is TGTGCCAGCAGCCTAGGGAGCACCCCAGACTATGGCTACACCTTC. The genes are TRBV28 and TRBJ1-2; D unclear. Germline V CDR1 and CDR2: MDHEN, SYDVKM. The V end lost 6 bases, the J end lost 3 bases, and 17 bases lay between the germline ends. This CDR3 region has 15 residues.

This clone appeared a few times. The gene calls are TRBV3-1 (or the pseudogene TRBV3-2) and TRBJ1-1, with 8 bases aligning to TRBD1. The germline V gene has CDR1 LGHDT and CDR2 YNNKEL (reference sequence). J gave up 10 bases and V 3 bases, and 7 bases lay outside the gene matches. This CDR3 is built from 13 residues. The CDR3 sequence: CASSQDRVGVAFF. The CDR3 region has the DNA TGTGCCAGCAGCCAGGACAGGGTGGGCGTAGCTTTCTTT.